This T cell receptor beta chain was identified in a study of long-term antiretroviral therapy in people with HIV. Trimming left V 1 base short and J 7 bases short, with 17 bases between. Germline V gene lookup returns CDR1 SGHRS and CDR2 YFSETQ. The CDR3 is 15 residues long. Every donor had one or more pre-ART and two or more post-ART PBMC samples. Version v3.0 of the immunoSEQ assay ran at survey level. The assay was immunoSEQ multiplex PCR, and TCRdb's table has in-frame clones only and misses some. The profile covers approximately 17,000 clones, with roughly 80% appearing a single time and 18% taken by the ten largest.

Sample: unsorted PBMCs, taken 0.6 years after starting antiretroviral therapy. The TCR comes from a woman aged 18-29 years with HIV. The V call is TRBV5-1, the J call TRBJ1-2; D may be TRBD1 (6 bases). The CDR3 DNA sequence: TGCGCCAGCAGCTTGACGACAGGAGGGCTTGGTGGCTACACCTTC. Translated, it gives CASSLTTGGLGGYTF.